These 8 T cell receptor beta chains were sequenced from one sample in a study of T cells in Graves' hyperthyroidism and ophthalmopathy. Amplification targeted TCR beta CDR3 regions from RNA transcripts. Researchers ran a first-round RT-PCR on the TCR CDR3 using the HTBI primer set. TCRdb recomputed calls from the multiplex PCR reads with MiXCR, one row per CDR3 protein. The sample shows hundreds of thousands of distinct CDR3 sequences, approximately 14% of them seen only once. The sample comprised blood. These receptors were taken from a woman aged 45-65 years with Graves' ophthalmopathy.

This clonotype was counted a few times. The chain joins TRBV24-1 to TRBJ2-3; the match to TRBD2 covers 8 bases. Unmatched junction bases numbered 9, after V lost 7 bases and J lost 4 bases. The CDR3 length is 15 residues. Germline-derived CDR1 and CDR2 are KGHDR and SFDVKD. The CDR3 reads CATSTRAGASDTQYF. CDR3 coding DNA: TGTGCCACCAGCACCCGAGCGGGAGCCTCAGATACGCAGTATTTT.

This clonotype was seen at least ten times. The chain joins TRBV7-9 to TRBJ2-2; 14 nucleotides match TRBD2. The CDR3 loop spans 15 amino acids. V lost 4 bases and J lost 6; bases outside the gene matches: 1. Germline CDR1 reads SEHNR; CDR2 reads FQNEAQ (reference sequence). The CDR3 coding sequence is TGTGCCAGCAGCTCGACTAGCGGGAGGGCCGGGGAGCTGTTTTTT. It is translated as CASSSTSGRAGELFF.

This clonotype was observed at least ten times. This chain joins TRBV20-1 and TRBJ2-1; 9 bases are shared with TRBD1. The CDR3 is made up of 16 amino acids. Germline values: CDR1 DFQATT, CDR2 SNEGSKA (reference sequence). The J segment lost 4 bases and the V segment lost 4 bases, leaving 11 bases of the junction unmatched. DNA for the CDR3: TGCAGTGCTACCCGCCGTGACAGGGGGTATTACAATGAGCAGTTCTTC. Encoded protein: CSATRRDRGYYNEQFF.

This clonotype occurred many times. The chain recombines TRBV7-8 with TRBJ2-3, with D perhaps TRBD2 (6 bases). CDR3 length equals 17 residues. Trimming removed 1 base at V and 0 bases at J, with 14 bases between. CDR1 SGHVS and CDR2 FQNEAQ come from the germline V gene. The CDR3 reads CASSLESGRTSTDTQYF. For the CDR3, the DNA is TGTGCCAGCAGCTTAGAGAGCGGGCGCACTAGCACAGATACGCAGTATTTT.

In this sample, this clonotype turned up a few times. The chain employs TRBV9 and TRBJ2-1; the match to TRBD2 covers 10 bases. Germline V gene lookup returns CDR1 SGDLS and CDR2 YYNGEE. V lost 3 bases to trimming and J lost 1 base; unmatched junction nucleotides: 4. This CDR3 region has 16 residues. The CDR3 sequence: CASSASGRVSYNEQFF. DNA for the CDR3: TGTGCCAGCAGCGCAAGCGGGAGGGTTTCCTACAATGAGCAGTTCTTC.

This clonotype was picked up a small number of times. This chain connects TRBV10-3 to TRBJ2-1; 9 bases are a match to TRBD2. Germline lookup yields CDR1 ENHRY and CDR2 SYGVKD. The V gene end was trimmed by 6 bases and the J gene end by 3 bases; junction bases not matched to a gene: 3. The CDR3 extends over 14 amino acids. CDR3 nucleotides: TGTGCCATCAGGACTAGCGGAGTCTACAATGAGCAGTTCTTC. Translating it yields CAIRTSGVYNEQFF.

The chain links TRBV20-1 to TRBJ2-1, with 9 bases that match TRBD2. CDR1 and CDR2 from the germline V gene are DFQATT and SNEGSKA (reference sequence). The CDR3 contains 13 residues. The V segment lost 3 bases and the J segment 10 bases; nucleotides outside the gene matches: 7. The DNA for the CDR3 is TGCAGTGCTAGGGGACTAGCAGCATCAGAGCAGTTCTTC. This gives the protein CSARGLAASEQFF.

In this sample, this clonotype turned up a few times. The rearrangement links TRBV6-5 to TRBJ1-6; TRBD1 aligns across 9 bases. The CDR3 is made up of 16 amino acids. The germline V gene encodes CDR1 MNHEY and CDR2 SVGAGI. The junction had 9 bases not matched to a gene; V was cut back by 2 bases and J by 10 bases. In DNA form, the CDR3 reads TGTGCCAGCAGTTACCCGCCGGGACAGGGAATCTCACCCCTCCACTTT. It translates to CASSYPPGQGISPLHF.